This T cell receptor beta chain was captured in a study of control samples from healthy donors and cancer patients. Generated by immunoSEQ multiplex PCR, the TCRdb table keeps only in-frame clones and is missing some. The table lists approximately 100,000 clones, over 75% of them singletons, with approximately 4% in the top ten. This clone was observed once. The CDR3 length is 13 residues. The germline CDR1 and CDR2 sequences are GTSNPN and SVGIG (reference sequence). V was clipped by 2 bases and J by 5 bases, with 12 bases between them. The sequence came from a human donor in good health. The donor label of this sample is uncertain. J is TRBJ1-1 and V is TRBV30; D gene ambiguous. The source material was blood. The CDR3: CAWSRTPKTEAFF. The DNA for the CDR3 is TGTGCCTGGAGTAGGACCCCGAAGACTGAAGCTTTCTTT.